These 29 T cell receptor beta chains originate from one sample sequenced in a study of graft-versus-host responses after intestinal transplantation. Sequencing used immunoSEQ multiplex PCR; TCRdb keeps in-frame clones, though not all of them. The repertoire holds tens of thousands of clones, with about 95% as singletons. Their cognate antigens are unknown. The sequencing here drew on unstimulated CD4+ T cells sorted from spleen or lymph node cells, taken before transplant. Source of these receptors: a human donor who was the organ donor for an intestinal transplant.

V and J are TRBV27 and TRBJ2-3; a possible D gene is TRBD1 (5 bases). V lost 7 bases and J lost 2, with 13 bases in between. Germline assignment: CDR1 MNHEY and CDR2 SMNVEV (reference sequence). CDR3 length: 14 residues. In DNA, the CDR3 is TGTGCCAGCACCCCGGCAGGGTTCACAGATACGCAGTATTTT. Its protein product is CASTPAGFTDTQYF.

The V gene is TRBV2, the J gene TRBJ1-1, with TRBD1 identical over 8 bases. CDR3 length: 15 residues. Germline V gene lookup returns CDR1 SNHLY and CDR2 FYNNEI. The trim removed 8 bases at V and 5 bases at J, leaving 13 bases unmatched. CDR3 DNA sequence: TGTGCCAGCGGGGAGGAGACAGGGGTAGGGACTGAAGCTTTCTTT. It specifies CASGEETGVGTEAFF.

This clone occurred once. V usage is TRBV9 and J usage is TRBJ1-1; D remains unclear. The length of the CDR3 is 13 residues. Trimming removed 0 bases at V and 3 bases at J, with 6 bases between. Per the germline V gene, CDR1 is SGDLS and CDR2 is YYNGEE. CDR3 coding DNA: TGTGCCAGCAGCGTAGTGGCGGACACTGAAGCTTTCTTT. It is translated as CASSVVADTEAFF.

This rearrangement joins TRBV5-1 to TRBJ2-2; the D gene is possibly TRBD1 (6 bases). Trimming took off 2 bases at V and 1 base at J, with 6 bases between the two ends. Looked up from germline, CDR1 is SGHRS and CDR2 is YFSETQ. This CDR3 has 14 residues. CDR3 region: CASSLQGNTGELFF. CDR3 DNA: TGCGCCAGCAGCTTACAGGGGAACACCGGGGAGCTGTTTTTT.

The chain carries TRBV28 and TRBJ1-2; D remains ambiguous. The germline V gene encodes CDR1 MDHEN and CDR2 SYDVKM. V was cut by 2 bases and J by 4 bases, with 11 bases left in between. The CDR3 is 14 amino acids. CDR3 sequence: CASSLREAAYGYTF. The CDR3 DNA follows: TGTGCCAGCAGTTTAAGGGAGGCAGCCTATGGCTACACCTTC.

V is TRBV5-1 and J is TRBJ2-7; a weak D match, TRBD1 (6 bases). V was clipped by 4 bases and J by 0 bases, with 14 bases between them. The CDR3 covers 15 residues. CDR1 is SGHRS, CDR2 YFSETQ, per germline. In DNA, the CDR3 is TGCGCCAGCAGCGCGACAGGTTTTCTCTCCTACGAGCAGTACTTC. Translated: CASSATGFLSYEQYF. The full variable domain, rest sourced from reference TRBV5-1 and TRBJ2-7, is KAGVTQTPRYLIKTRGQQVTLSCSPISGHRSVSWYQQTPGQGLQFLFEYFSETQRNKGNFPGRFSGRQFSNSRSEMNVSTLELGDSALYLCASSATGFLSYEQYFGPGTRLTVT.

The V call is TRBV5-1, the J call TRBJ1-5; perhaps TRBD1 as D (6 bases). The germline V gene encodes CDR1 SGHRS and CDR2 YFSETQ. The V end was cut by 4 bases, the J end by 5 bases, with 13 bases between. The CDR3 length is 14 residues. CDR3 protein: CASSLTGLDQPQHF. In nucleotides, the CDR3 is TGCGCCAGCAGCCTTACAGGGCTTGATCAGCCCCAGCATTTT.

The genes are TRBV5-1 and TRBJ2-7; a possible D gene is TRBD2 (5 bases). The germline V and J ends were trimmed by 5 bases and 7 bases, with 22 bases remaining between them. The CDR3 runs to 15 residues. Germline values: CDR1 SGHRS, CDR2 YFSETQ. CDR3 bases: TGCGCCAGCAGTACCGCCGGGATACCTATGGGGGAGCAGTACTTC. Translated, it gives CASSTAGIPMGEQYF.

J is TRBJ2-2 and V is TRBV7-2; possible D gene TRBD1, 6 bases. The CDR3 sequence is 13 residues long. V gave up 6 bases and J gave up 6 bases, with 11 bases separating them. Germline V gene sequence: CDR1 SGHTA, CDR2 FQGNSA. The CDR3 protein is CASSRGYPGELFF. CDR3 in DNA: TGTGCCAGCAGTAGGGGGTACCCCGGGGAGCTGTTTTTT.

The chain links TRBV6-1 to TRBJ2-7; the match to TRBD1 covers 8 bases. Germline V gene lookup returns CDR1 MNHNS and CDR2 SASEGT. CDR3 size: 14 residues. With 4 bases clipped from V and 3 bases from J, the junction kept 5 bases outside the gene matches. The DNA of the CDR3 is TGTGCCAGCAGTGCACGGACAGGGAGCTACGAGCAGTACTTC. It codes for CASSARTGSYEQYF.

The rearrangement links TRBV7-8 to TRBJ2-1; D uncertain. Germline assignment: CDR1 SGHVS and CDR2 FQNEAQ. The CDR3 runs 14 residues. The germline V and J ends were trimmed by 0 bases and 5 bases, with 8 bases remaining between them. The CDR3 DNA sequence: TGTGCCAGCAGCTTAGCAGGGATAAACAATGAGCAGTTCTTC. Translating gives CASSLAGINNEQFF. Based on the CDR3 plus reference TRBV7-8 and TRBJ2-1, the full variable domain is GAGVSQSPRYKVAKRGQDVALRCDPISGHVSLFWYQQALGQGPEFLTYFQNEAQLDKSGLPSDRFFAERPEGSVSTLKIQRTQQEDSAVYLCASSLAGINNEQFFGPGTRLTVL.

The V and J genes are TRBV28 and TRBJ2-5; D is undetermined. CDR1 is MDHEN and CDR2 is SYDVKM in the germline V gene. The V end was cut by 7 bases, the J end by 5 bases, with 20 bases between. The CDR3 loop spans 15 amino acids. For the CDR3, the DNA is TGTGCCAGCATTCAGAGTAGGGCCAAGATTGAGACCCAGTACTTC. Translated: CASIQSRAKIETQYF.

The chain carries TRBV10-1 and TRBJ2-1; D might be TRBD2 (7 bases). This CDR3 has 15 amino acids. The V gene's germline CDR1 is WNHNN and CDR2 SYGVQD (reference sequence). Trimming removed 8 bases from V and 0 bases from J, with 14 bases in between. CDR3 sequence reads: CASQRGGSSYNEQFF. CDR3 nucleotides: TGCGCCAGCCAGAGGGGGGGAAGCTCCTACAATGAGCAGTTCTTC.

CDR3 in amino acids: CASSDQRGANTGELFF. CDR3 nucleotide sequence: TGTGCCAGCAGTGACCAGCGGGGGGCGAACACCGGGGAGCTGTTTTTT. The V call is TRBV6-4, the J call TRBJ2-2; 9 bases match TRBD2. Looked up from germline, CDR1 is MRHNA and CDR2 is SNTAGT. There are 16 residues in the CDR3. Trimming removed 2 bases from V and 0 bases from J; junction bases left unmatched: 1.

This chain links TRBV7-9 with TRBJ2-3; D is ambiguous. The V end was cut by 5 bases, the J end by 0 bases, with 12 bases between. CDR1 and CDR2 (germline): SEHNR, FQNEAQ (reference sequence). The CDR3 sequence is 15 residues long. CDR3 in amino acids: CASSPTLTSTDTQYF. CDR3 bases: TGTGCCAGCAGCCCGACTCTGACTAGCACAGATACGCAGTATTTT.

V and J are TRBV7-9 and TRBJ2-3; TRBD1 matches at 7 bases. Unmatched junction bases numbered 11, after V lost 3 bases and J lost 8 bases. The CDR3 consists of 15 residues. CDR1 is SEHNR and CDR2 is FQNEAQ in the germline V gene (reference sequence). In DNA, the CDR3 is TGTGCCAGCAGCTTCGCAGTCGAAGGGGGCGGTACGCAGTATTTT. Translated: CASSFAVEGGGTQYF.

Details on this clone: The sample carries other DNA sequences with the same CDR3. The chain recombines TRBV6-5 with TRBJ1-5; 7 nucleotides align to TRBD1. From germline, CDR1 is MNHEY and CDR2 SVGAGI. V lost 2 bases to trimming and J lost 6 bases; unmatched junction nucleotides: 7. This CDR3 comprises 15 residues. CDR3: CASSYGRGSSQPQHF. In DNA form, the CDR3 reads TGTGCCAGCAGTTACGGCAGGGGGTCGAGTCAGCCCCAGCATTTT.

The chain employs TRBV18 and TRBJ1-2, with D possibly matching TRBD1 (5 bases). The germline gives CDR1 KGHSH, CDR2 LQKENI. V was shortened by 0 bases and J by 8 bases, with 16 bases between the two germline ends. The CDR3 length is 15 residues. CDR3 loop: CASSPPNDSRQGYTF. The CDR3 DNA reads as TGTGCCAGCTCACCACCAAATGACAGTCGTCAAGGCTACACCTTC.

V is TRBV27 and J is TRBJ1-5; D gene ambiguous. Trimming shortened V by 2 bases and J by 10 bases, and 15 bases separated the two germline ends. The CDR3 loop spans 14 amino acids. Germline lookup yields CDR1 MNHEY and CDR2 SMNVEV (reference sequence). CDR3: CASSLAGVLYPQHF. CDR3 coding DNA: TGTGCCAGCAGTTTAGCAGGAGTACTATATCCCCAGCATTTT.

J is TRBJ1-4 and V is TRBV6-6; D is uncertain. Germline V gene sequence: CDR1 MNHNY, CDR2 SVGAGI (reference sequence). Trimming removed 5 bases from V and 6 bases from J, with 13 bases in between. The CDR3 runs 14 residues. CDR3 residues: CASSRTMRDEKLFF. CDR3 sequence (DNA): TGTGCCAGCAGTCGGACCATGAGAGATGAAAAACTGTTTTTT.

The chain joins TRBV28 to TRBJ1-2, with TRBD1 matching 9 bases. Unmatched junction bases numbered 7, after V lost 7 bases and J lost 4 bases. The length of the CDR3 is 14 residues. Germline-derived CDR1 and CDR2 are MDHEN and SYDVKM. Written as DNA, the CDR3 is TGTGCCAGCAACAGGGGGCCGTCATTCTATGGCTACACCTTC. It translates to CASNRGPSFYGYTF.

This chain links TRBV27 with TRBJ2-7; D unclear. CDR1 and CDR2 from the germline V gene are MNHEY and SMNVEV (reference sequence). The CDR3 extends over 15 amino acids. With 2 bases removed from V and 3 bases from J, the gap between germline ends came to 14 bases. The CDR3, as DNA: TGTGCCAGCAGTTTAAGCCCGCGCGGCAACTACGAGCAGTACTTC. It encodes CASSLSPRGNYEQYF.

This chain uses TRBV5-1 with TRBJ1-5, with D possibly being TRBD1 (6 bases). The germline CDR1 and CDR2 sequences are SGHRS and YFSETQ. The CDR3 consists of 16 residues. V gave up 0 bases and J gave up 4 bases, with 14 bases separating them. The CDR3 reads CASSLGAPGANQPQHF. DNA of the CDR3: TGCGCCAGCAGCTTGGGGGCGCCGGGGGCGAATCAGCCCCAGCATTTT.

CDR3 nucleotide sequence: TGCGCCAGCAGCTTGGGCCAGGGAGGTGAAAAACTGTTTTTT. It translates to CASSLGQGGEKLFF. V gene TRBV5-1 combines with J gene TRBJ1-4, with a tentative D call TRBD1 (5 bases). Trimming removed 0 bases at V and 7 bases at J, with 10 bases between. Germline CDR1 reads SGHRS; CDR2 reads YFSETQ. The CDR3 is made up of 14 amino acids.

The V and J genes are TRBV5-1 and TRBJ2-2; D is possibly TRBD2 (7 bases). V dropped 4 bases and J dropped 4 bases, with 14 bases sitting between them. Germline V gene lookup returns CDR1 SGHRS and CDR2 YFSETQ. This CDR3 comprises 15 residues. CDR3: CASSDQGGGTGELFF. CDR3 bases: TGCGCCAGCAGCGATCAGGGAGGGGGCACCGGGGAGCTGTTTTTT.

The chain recombines TRBV6-5 with TRBJ2-1, with D perhaps matching TRBD2 (6 bases). V lost 10 bases and J lost 4, with 17 bases in between. Germline CDR1 reads MNHEY; CDR2 reads SVGAGI. The CDR3 length is 14 residues. Here the CDR3 reads CATSRGKPYNEQFF. For the CDR3, the DNA is TGTGCCACCTCGCGGGGCAAGCCATACAATGAGCAGTTCTTC.

V usage is TRBV6-1 and J usage is TRBJ1-6; TRBD1 is a possible D gene (5 bases). V lost 7 bases, J lost 10 bases, and 14 bases lay in between. The CDR3 spans 13 residues. CDR1 and CDR2 (germline): MNHNS, SASEGT. CDR3 bases: TGTGCCAGCACCGGCTTCGGACAATCACCCCTCCACTTT. Residues: CASTGFGQSPLHF.

The chain recombines TRBV7-8 with TRBJ2-1; no reliable D call. This CDR3 is built from 15 residues. The germline V gene encodes CDR1 SGHVS and CDR2 FQNEAQ. Deletions cut 7 bases from V and 0 bases from J, with 13 bases between. The DNA for the CDR3 is TGTGCCAGCATCCTCAGCGACGGCTCCTACAATGAGCAGTTCTTC. It codes for CASILSDGSYNEQFF.

The chain employs TRBV5-6 and TRBJ2-7, with D possibly called TRBD1 or TRBD2 (6 bases each). The CDR3 totals 16 residues. Trimming shortened V by 3 bases and J by 7 bases, and 23 bases separated the two germline ends. Per germline, CDR1 SGHDT and CDR2 YYEEEE. DNA for the CDR3: TGTGCCAGCAGCTCGTCCGGACAGACCGCCGGGACTGAGCAGTACTTC. Residues: CASSSSGQTAGTEQYF.